The present entry profiles one TCR beta chain with its context. The antigen remains unidentified. This CDR3 has 17 residues. Trimming cost V 0 bases and J 3 bases, with 18 bases left between them. The data were obtained in a study of identical twins. Points from the study as a whole: Invariant cells of the MAIT and iNKT types might have partly distorted the zero-insertion analyses. Interpretation of the results relied on cross-sectional statistical analysis and not on following the same donors.

Template switching added a universal primer site, and cDNA bore unique molecular identifiers. TCRdb re-called the 5' RACE reads with MiXCR, one entry per CDR3 protein. Of 450,000 or so distinct CDR3 sequences listed, 14% were seen once; the top ten hold about 0.52%. Another study also made use of these data, one on yellow fever vaccine responses in identical twins.

The source material was CD4+ T cells sorted from blood. J is TRBJ2-7 and V is TRBV23-1, with no clear D. TRBV23-1 is labeled an ORF, and its function is uncertain. The source is a woman aged 18-29 years in good health. The CDR3 bases are TGCGCCAGCAGTCAATCCGACGCCCACGCCGGGTTCTACGAGCAGTACTTC. It translates to CASSQSDAHAGFYEQYF.